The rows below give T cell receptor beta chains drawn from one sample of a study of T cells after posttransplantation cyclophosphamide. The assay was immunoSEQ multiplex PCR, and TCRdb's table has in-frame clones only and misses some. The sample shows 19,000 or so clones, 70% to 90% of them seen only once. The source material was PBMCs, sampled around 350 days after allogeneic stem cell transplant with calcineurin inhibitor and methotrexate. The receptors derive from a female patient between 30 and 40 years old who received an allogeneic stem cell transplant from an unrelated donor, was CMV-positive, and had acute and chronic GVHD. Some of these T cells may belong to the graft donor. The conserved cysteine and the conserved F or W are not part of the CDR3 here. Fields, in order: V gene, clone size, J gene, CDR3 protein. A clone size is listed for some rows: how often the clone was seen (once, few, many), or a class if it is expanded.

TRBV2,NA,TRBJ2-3,ASRGTSGGATQY
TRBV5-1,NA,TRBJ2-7,ASRIGGASYEQY
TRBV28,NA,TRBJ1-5,ASNPGFSNQPQH
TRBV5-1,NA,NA,ASSGGTSGVLSYEQY
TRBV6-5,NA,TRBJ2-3,ASSSSRETDTQY
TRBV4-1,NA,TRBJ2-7,ASSQTGGVYEQY
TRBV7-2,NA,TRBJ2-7,ASSVRRGEQY
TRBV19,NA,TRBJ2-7,ASSTAAGYEQY
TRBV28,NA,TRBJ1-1,ASSRPAGAANTEAF
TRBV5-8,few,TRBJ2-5,ASSLGYMGTLGETQY
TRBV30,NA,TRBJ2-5,AWSRGLQETQY
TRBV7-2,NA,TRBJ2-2,ASSLGTSGGVTGELF
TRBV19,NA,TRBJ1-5,ASSIGMGQGGQPQH
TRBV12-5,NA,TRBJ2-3,ASGLSSTDTQY
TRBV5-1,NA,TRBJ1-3,ASSLVGTVSGNTIY
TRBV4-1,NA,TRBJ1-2,ASSQGGTGSALRGYT
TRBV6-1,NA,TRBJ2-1,ASSLERHEQF
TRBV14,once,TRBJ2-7,ASSKRQGAYEQY
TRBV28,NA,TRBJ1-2,ASRGGRRDGSNYGYT
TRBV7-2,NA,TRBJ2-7,TSSFDGAYEQY
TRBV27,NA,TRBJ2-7,ASSLGGQGWEQY
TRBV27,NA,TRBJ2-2,ASSLQGAVWWELF
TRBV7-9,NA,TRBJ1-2,ASSLGQGAQSNYGYT